The 23 T cell receptor beta chains given below trace back to one sample, sequenced in a study of T-cell memory formation after mild COVID-19. MiXCR, run by TCRdb on the 5' RACE reads, gives a single entry per CDR3 protein. The profile shows some 450,000 distinct CDR3 sequences, around 19% of them singletons. Sequencing input: PBMCs or a T cell subset sorted from them (not recorded which). These receptors were obtained from an adult woman who had mild COVID-19 (a few samples of this study predate the infection). Cell type and time point are not known.

This clonotype was seen more than once but under ten times. The V and J genes are TRBV20-1 and TRBJ2-7; unclear D gene. Germline values: CDR1 DFQATT, CDR2 SNEGSKA (reference sequence). The length of the CDR3 is 14 residues. V gave up 3 bases and J gave up 2 bases, with 14 bases separating them. CDR3 DNA: TGCAGTGCTAGGAAGCTTTGGCAGACCTACGAGCAGTACTTC. Translation gives CSARKLWQTYEQYF.

The gene calls are TRBV15 and TRBJ1-2; 10 bases agree with TRBD1. Unmatched junction bases numbered 5, after V lost 3 bases and J lost 4 bases. CDR1 is LNHNV, CDR2 YYDKDF, per germline (reference sequence). The CDR3 runs to 15 residues. The CDR3 DNA follows: TGTGCCACCAGCAGGATAGACAGGGGGCGCTATGGCTACACCTTC. This sequence encodes CATSRIDRGRYGYTF.

Many counts were recorded for this clonotype. At one end the junction does not follow the germline gene, possibly because of a read error. The rearrangement links TRBV5-1 to TRBJ1-1; 7 bases fit TRBD1. CDR1 and CDR2 (germline): SGHRS, YFSETQ. This CDR3 is built from 14 residues. CDR3 nucleotides: TGTGCCAGCAGCTTGGGACAGATGAACACTGAAGCTTTCTTT. It specifies CASSLGQMNTEAFF.

This clonotype was counted a few times. The V call is TRBV7-9, the J call TRBJ2-1; a weak D match, TRBD1 (6 bases). Trimming took 5 bases from V and 8 from J, leaving 10 bases between them. CDR3 size: 12 residues. Germline CDR1 and CDR2: SEHNR and FQNEAQ (reference sequence). The CDR3 DNA follows: TGTGCCAGCAGCGACAGGTTTGATGAGCAGTTCTTC. Its protein product is CASSDRFDEQFF.

The chain joins TRBV5-1 to TRBJ2-5, with unresolved D. The germline CDR1 and CDR2 sequences are SGHRS and YFSETQ. V lost 3 bases to trimming and J lost 4 bases, with 10 bases between them. The CDR3 is 13 amino acids. In DNA form, the CDR3 reads TGCGCCAGCAGCTCCCACGACGTAGAGACCCAGTACTTC. Translating it yields CASSSHDVETQYF.

This clonotype has a handful of counts. V is TRBV20-1 and J is TRBJ1-3, with 9 bases lining up with TRBD1. V was clipped by 7 bases and J by 4 bases; unmatched bases: 11. CDR1 and CDR2 from the germline V gene are DFQATT and SNEGSKA (reference sequence). The CDR3 has 15 amino acids. The CDR3, as DNA: TGCAGTGTACAGGGGGCCCCCTTATCCGGAAACACCATATATTTT. This gives the protein CSVQGAPLSGNTIYF.

V is TRBV12-3 or TRBV12-4 and J is TRBJ2-1; 13 bases are shared with TRBD2. This CDR3 region has 18 residues. V was clipped by 2 bases and J by 0 bases; unmatched bases: 4. This chain's CDR3 is CASSLPGLAGSSYNEQFF. CDR3 sequence (DNA): TGTGCCAGCAGTTTACCGGGACTAGCGGGGAGCTCCTACAATGAGCAGTTCTTC.

This clonotype occurred a few times. The chain carries TRBV7-2 and TRBJ1-2; 10 bases agree with TRBD1. Per the germline V gene, CDR1 is SGHTA and CDR2 is FQGNSA. The length of the CDR3 is 17 residues. V trimming: 3 bases; J trimming: 8 bases; junction bases outside the gene matches: 15. The CDR3 bases are TGTGCCAGCAGCTTTTTAATCCCGACAGGGGGCGCTGGGGGCTACACCTTC. This translates into CASSFLIPTGGAGGYTF.

The chain couples TRBV4-3 to TRBJ2-5; either TRBD1 or TRBD2 may supply D (6 bases each). CDR1 is LGHNA and CDR2 is YSLEER in the germline V gene. CDR3 size: 15 residues. With 0 bases removed from V and 5 bases from J, the gap between germline ends came to 13 bases. The CDR3 DNA is TGCGCCAGCAGCCAAGATCCGGACAGCGGGGAGACCCAGTACTTC. This translates into CASSQDPDSGETQYF.

This clonotype has just a few counts. Written as DNA, the CDR3 is TGTGCCAGCAGCCTCCTTCCTAGCGGTCATGCCTACGAGCAGTACTTC. Its translation is CASSLLPSGHAYEQYF. V and J are TRBV7-2 and TRBJ2-7; 7 bases line up with TRBD2. Per germline, CDR1 SGHTA and CDR2 FQGNSA. This CDR3 is built from 16 residues. The ends lost 5 bases at V and 2 bases at J; junction bases unmatched: 12. Looking up the rest from reference TRBV7-2 and TRBJ2-7 gives the full variable domain: GAGVSQSPSNKVTEKGKDVELRCDPISGHTALYWYRQSLGQGLEFLIYFQGNSAPDKSGLPSDRFSAERTGGSVSTLTIQRTQQEDSAVYLCASSLLPSGHAYEQYFGPGTRLTVT.

The chain uses TRBV12-3 or TRBV12-4 and TRBJ1-6; maybe TRBD1 (5 bases). The CDR3 sequence is 14 residues long. Trimming pared 4 bases from V and 5 bases from J, leaving 9 bases between. The CDR3 sequence is CASSYGGNNSPLHF. The CDR3 DNA reads as TGTGCCAGCAGTTACGGGGGGAATAATTCACCCCTCCACTTT.

The chain links TRBV6-2 or TRBV6-3 to TRBJ1-6; TRBD1 is a possible D gene (5 bases). There are 16 residues in the CDR3. Trimming pared 9 bases from V and 0 bases from J, leaving 15 bases between. From germline, CDR1 is MNHEY and CDR2 SVGEGT. The CDR3 DNA follows: TGTGCCAGAAGACAGCCGCCTAGCTCCTATAATTCACCCCTCCACTTT. Its protein is CARRQPPSSYNSPLHF.

The V gene is TRBV12-3 or TRBV12-4, the J gene TRBJ1-1; possible D gene TRBD1, 5 bases. This CDR3 contains 13 residues. V lost 5 bases and J lost 8, with 15 bases in between. The CDR3 DNA is TGTGCCAGCAGTATGGGGGGGAAGGCCGAAGCTTTCTTT. Protein: CASSMGGKAEAFF.

Here the CDR3 DNA reads TGTGCCAGCAGCTCCGGGGCGGGAGTGAGCACAGATACGCAGTATTTT. Translation: CASSSGAGVSTDTQYF. V gene TRBV11-2 combines with J gene TRBJ2-3, with 7 bases aligning to TRBD2. Unmatched junction bases numbered 7, after V lost 4 bases and J lost 0 bases. CDR3 length: 16 amino acids. Per germline, CDR1 SGHAT and CDR2 FQNNGV.

This chain uses TRBV20-1 with TRBJ2-1, with 12 bases identical to TRBD1. CDR3 length: 16 amino acids. CDR1 and CDR2 (germline): DFQATT, SNEGSKA (reference sequence). V lost 0 bases and J lost 7; bases outside the gene matches: 7. CDR3 protein: CSARDTGQGARNEQFF. The DNA of the CDR3 is TGCAGTGCTAGAGATACGGGACAGGGGGCTAGGAATGAGCAGTTCTTC.

This clonotype appeared a few times. V usage is TRBV4-1 and J usage is TRBJ2-5; TRBD2 aligns across 10 bases. Per germline, CDR1 MGHRA and CDR2 YSYEKL. Unmatched junction bases numbered 11, after V lost 4 bases and J lost 6 bases. CDR3 length: 16 amino acids. The CDR3 reads CASSPVDSGGRKTQYF. The CDR3 bases are TGCGCCAGCAGCCCGGTTGATAGCGGGGGGAGAAAGACCCAGTACTTC.

The chain joins TRBV7-2 to TRBJ1-1, with no clear D. Looked up from germline, CDR1 is SGHTA and CDR2 is FQGNSA. The length of the CDR3 is 13 residues. The V end was cut by 2 bases, the J end by 6 bases, with 10 bases between. This CDR3 reads CASSLITVAEAFF. DNA for the CDR3: TGTGCCAGCAGCTTAATCACAGTCGCTGAAGCTTTCTTT.

J is TRBJ2-5 and V is TRBV9, with no clear D. The V end lost 1 base, the J end lost 0 bases, and 10 bases lay between the germline ends. Germline V gives CDR1 SGDLS, CDR2 YYNGEE. The CDR3 is made up of 15 amino acids. The CDR3 spells CASSVFPQDQETQYF. CDR3 coding DNA: TGTGCCAGCAGCGTATTCCCGCAGGACCAAGAGACCCAGTACTTC.

V is TRBV18 and J is TRBJ1-1, with a weak D call TRBD1 (6 bases). V lost 4 bases, J lost 7 bases, and 19 bases lay in between. Germline CDR1 and CDR2: KGHSH and LQKENI. The CDR3 length is 15 residues. Here the CDR3 reads CASSLGLGGQNEAFF. CDR3 DNA: TGTGCCAGCTCACTAGGTCTTGGGGGGCAGAATGAAGCTTTCTTT.

The chain is built from TRBV7-8 and TRBJ2-2; D is unclear. Germline lookup yields CDR1 SGHVS and CDR2 FQNEAQ. This CDR3 spans 16 amino acids. V lost 5 bases to trimming and J lost 3 bases, with 16 bases between them. CDR3 nucleotides: TGTGCCAGCAGCCTTGTTAAAGTCTGGGACACCGGGGAGCTGTTTTTT. Its translation: CASSLVKVWDTGELFF. The complete variable domain, with remaining parts taken from reference TRBV7-8 and TRBJ2-2, reads GAGVSQSPRYKVAKRGQDVALRCDPISGHVSLFWYQQALGQGPEFLTYFQNEAQLDKSGLPSDRFFAERPEGSVSTLKIQRTQQEDSAVYLCASSLVKVWDTGELFFGEGSRLTVL.

This clonotype was counted at least ten times. The gene calls are TRBV4-3 and TRBJ1-5; 10 nucleotides agree with TRBD1. After removal of 5 bases from V and 7 bases from J, the junction contained 2 bases not matched to a gene. The CDR3 is made up of 13 amino acids. Germline V gene sequence: CDR1 LGHNA, CDR2 YSLEER. The CDR3 reads CASSGDRGQPQHF. The CDR3 DNA reads as TGCGCCAGCAGCGGGGACAGGGGCCAGCCCCAGCATTTT.

This rearrangement joins TRBV30 to TRBJ1-1, with D perhaps TRBD1 (6 bases). The CDR3 is 14 residues long. In germline, CDR1 is GTSNPN, CDR2 SVGIG (reference sequence). Trimming took 3 bases from V and 10 from J, leaving 21 bases between them. Here the CDR3 DNA reads TGTGCCTGGAGGGGCCCGGGACTGCGGGGGCGAGCTTTCTTT. Translated, it gives CAWRGPGLRGRAFF.

This clonotype was counted between two and nine times. The chain combines TRBV7-9 with TRBJ1-4; no definite D call. CDR3 size: 15 residues. The V gene's germline CDR1 is SEHNR and CDR2 FQNEAQ (reference sequence). V was cut by 1 base and J by 5 bases, with 11 bases left in between. CDR3 sequence: CASSLGQSHNEKLFF. CDR3 nucleotides: TGTGCCAGCAGCTTAGGTCAGTCCCACAATGAAAAACTGTTTTTT.